This T cell receptor beta chain was sequenced in a study of tumor-infiltrating lymphocytes in primary liver carcinoma. Starting from 400 to 500 ng of total RNA, TCR beta cDNA was produced with a primer in the constant region. Modified slightly, ARM-PCR produced TCR beta libraries over three nested multiplex PCR rounds. It was with TRBV1-TRBV30 forward primers and a C-beta reverse primer that the first two PCR rounds were run, at about 10 cycles each. TCRdb analysed the multiplex PCR reads with MiXCR anew, one entry per CDR3 protein. The table lists about 180,000 distinct CDR3 sequences, 50% to 75% of them singletons. The ends were cut back, 2 bases at V and 7 bases at J, with 14 bases in the middle. The CDR3 totals 13 residues. Germline CDR1 and CDR2: GTSNPN and SVGIG (reference sequence). Germline DNA was also extracted, and blood RNA was taken from unsorted whole blood.

The origin of this receptor is a man aged 40-49 years with primary liver carcinoma and hepatitis B virus infection. What was sequenced was peripheral blood. The J gene is TRBJ1-2, the V gene TRBV30, with D uncertain. As DNA, the CDR3 is TGTGCCTGGAGTACGACCGGTGGTGGTGGCTACACCTTC. Amino acids: CAWSTTGGGGYTF. Variable domain in full (rest from reference TRBV30 and TRBJ1-2): SQTIHQWPATLVQPVGSPLSLECTVEGTSNPNLYWYRQAAGRGLQLLFYSVGIGQISSEVPQNLSASRPQDRQFILSSKKLLLSDSGFYLCAWSTTGGGGYTFGSGTRLTVV.